The next 2 T cell receptor beta chains were all read from a single sample in a study of T cells in Graves' hyperthyroidism and ophthalmopathy (dated by TCRdb to between 2018 and 2021). Receptor libraries were prepared by multiplex PCR. Sequencing relied on an Illumina HiSeq 2000. TCR beta CDR3 regions were amplified from RNA transcripts. For the first round of RT-PCR on the TCR CDR3, the HTBI primer set was used together with the Qiagen OneStep RT-PCR kit. Using fastp at Q25 and MiXCR, TCRdb reprocessed the public reads and kept productive beta chains. Every entry covers one CDR3 protein and lists the most common genes and DNA from its rows. The sample table lists 540,000 or so distinct CDR3 sequences, 15% to 19% of them with a count of one. The ten largest account for approximately 7.4% of the sample. The sequencing input was blood. Source of these receptors: a woman aged 30 to 39 with Graves' hyperthyroidism.

The chain combines TRBV5-6 with TRBJ2-6; D is possibly TRBD1 (6 bases). Germline CDR1 is SGHDT and CDR2 is YYEEEE. Trimming took off 1 base at V and 0 bases at J, with 14 bases between the two ends. The CDR3 sequence is 18 residues long. CDR3 nucleotide sequence: TGTGCCAGCAGCTTGTCCTACAGGGCCGGCTCTGGGGCCAACGTCCTGACTTTC. As protein: CASSLSYRAGSGANVLTF.

This clonotype was seen ten or more times. This chain links TRBV12-3 or TRBV12-4 with TRBJ1-1; no firm D call. Trimming shortened V by 4 bases and J by 0 bases, and 12 bases separated the two germline ends. The CDR3 contains 15 residues. For the CDR3, the DNA is TGTGCCAGCAGTTCGATGACGGTTATGAACACTGAAGCTTTCTTT. This codes for CASSSMTVMNTEAFF.